This T cell receptor beta chain was retrieved from a study of blood T cells in healthy people across ages. Using a J-beta primer mix together with a sample-barcoded 5' primer, a second PCR was run for roughly 7 to 12 cycles. One entry per CDR3 protein, called by TCRdb with MiXCR from the 5' RACE reads. The sample lists fewer than 700,000 distinct CDR3 sequences; around two fifths were seen once. The CDR3 is made up of 12 amino acids. CDR1 and CDR2 from the germline V gene are ENHRY and SYGVKD. V lost 7 bases to trimming and J lost 4 bases, with 9 bases between them. The sample comprised blood. This chain links TRBV10-3 with TRBJ2-3, with D unresolved. The sequence came from an older man in good health. CDR3 amino acids: CAINSGADTQYF. As DNA, the CDR3 is TGTGCCATCAACAGTGGGGCAGATACGCAGTATTTT.